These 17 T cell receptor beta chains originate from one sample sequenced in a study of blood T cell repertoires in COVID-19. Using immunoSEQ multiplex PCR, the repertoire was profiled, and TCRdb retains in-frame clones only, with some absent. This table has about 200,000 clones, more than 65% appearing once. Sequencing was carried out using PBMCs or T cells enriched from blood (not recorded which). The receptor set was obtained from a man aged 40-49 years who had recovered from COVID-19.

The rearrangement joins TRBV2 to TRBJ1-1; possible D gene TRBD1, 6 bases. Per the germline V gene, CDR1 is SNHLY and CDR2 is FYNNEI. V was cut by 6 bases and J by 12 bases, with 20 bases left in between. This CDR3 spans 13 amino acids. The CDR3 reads CASRLLREGETFF. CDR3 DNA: TGTGCCAGCAGGCTACTCAGGGAGGGGGAGACTTTCTTT.

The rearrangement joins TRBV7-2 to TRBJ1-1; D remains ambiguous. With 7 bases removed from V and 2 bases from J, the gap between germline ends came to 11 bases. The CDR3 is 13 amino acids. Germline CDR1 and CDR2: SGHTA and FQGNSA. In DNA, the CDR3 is TGTGCCAGCAAGGGAGCGAGAAACACTGAAGCTTTCTTT. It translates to CASKGARNTEAFF. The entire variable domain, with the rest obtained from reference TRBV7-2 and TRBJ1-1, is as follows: GAGVSQSPSNKVTEKGKDVELRCDPISGHTALYWYRQSLGQGLEFLIYFQGNSAPDKSGLPSDRFSAERTGGSVSTLTIQRTQQEDSAVYLCASKGARNTEAFFGQGTRLTVV.

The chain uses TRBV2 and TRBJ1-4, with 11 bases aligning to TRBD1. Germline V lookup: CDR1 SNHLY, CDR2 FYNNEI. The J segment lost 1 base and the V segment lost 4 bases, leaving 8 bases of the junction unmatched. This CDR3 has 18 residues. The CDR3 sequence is CASSVSGQGAKTNEKLFF. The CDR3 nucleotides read TGTGCCAGCAGTGTTTCAGGACAGGGGGCGAAAACTAATGAAAAACTGTTTTTT.

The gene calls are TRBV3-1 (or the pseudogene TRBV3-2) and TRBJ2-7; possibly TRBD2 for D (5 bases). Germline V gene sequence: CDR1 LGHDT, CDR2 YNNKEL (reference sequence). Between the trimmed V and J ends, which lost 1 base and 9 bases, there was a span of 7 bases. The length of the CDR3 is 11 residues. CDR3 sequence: CASSQAGLQYF. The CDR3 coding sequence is TGTGCCAGCAGCCAAGCCGGACTGCAGTACTTC.

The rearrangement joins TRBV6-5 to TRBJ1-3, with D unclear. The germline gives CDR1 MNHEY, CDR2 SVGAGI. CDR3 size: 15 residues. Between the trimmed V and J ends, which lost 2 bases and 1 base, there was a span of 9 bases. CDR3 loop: CASSYDGLSGNTIYF. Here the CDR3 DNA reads TGTGCCAGCAGTTACGATGGACTGTCTGGAAACACCATATATTTT.

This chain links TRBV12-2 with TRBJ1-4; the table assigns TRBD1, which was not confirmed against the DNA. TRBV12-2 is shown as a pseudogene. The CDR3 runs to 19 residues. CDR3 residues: CASRLRDPGARRWVEKLFF. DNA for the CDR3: TGTGCAAGTCGCCTACGTGACCCAGGGGCCCGCCGGTGGGTTGAAAAACTGTTTTTT.

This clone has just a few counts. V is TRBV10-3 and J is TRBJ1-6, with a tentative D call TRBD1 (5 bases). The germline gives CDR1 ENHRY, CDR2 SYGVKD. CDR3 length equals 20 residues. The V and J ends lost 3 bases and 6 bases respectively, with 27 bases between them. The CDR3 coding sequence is TGTGCCATCAGTGATGTCGCGGGACGACCCGCTTTAAACCTTAATTCACCCCTCCACTTT. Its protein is CAISDVAGRPALNLNSPLHF.

In nucleotides, the CDR3 is TGTGCCTGGAGTCAAGACAGGGGAGGCACTGAAGCTTTCTTT. Translation: CAWSQDRGGTEAFF. The chain carries TRBV30 and TRBJ1-1, with 8 positions matching TRBD1. The trim removed 2 bases at V and 4 bases at J, leaving 6 bases unmatched. This CDR3 comprises 14 residues. CDR1 is GTSNPN and CDR2 is SVGIG in the germline V gene (reference sequence).

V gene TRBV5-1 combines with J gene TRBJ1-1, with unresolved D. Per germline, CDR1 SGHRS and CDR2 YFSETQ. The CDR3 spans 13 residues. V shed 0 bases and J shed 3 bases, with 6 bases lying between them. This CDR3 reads CASSLELDTEAFF. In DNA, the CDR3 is TGCGCCAGCAGCTTGGAACTGGACACTGAAGCTTTCTTT.

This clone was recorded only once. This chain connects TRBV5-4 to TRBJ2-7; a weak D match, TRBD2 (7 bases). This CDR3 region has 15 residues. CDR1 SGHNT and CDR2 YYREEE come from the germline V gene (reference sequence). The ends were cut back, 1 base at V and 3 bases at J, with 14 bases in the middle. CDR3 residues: CASSLLGGAGYEQYF. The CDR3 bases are TGTGCCAGCAGCTTGTTAGGGGGGGCGGGCTACGAGCAGTACTTC.

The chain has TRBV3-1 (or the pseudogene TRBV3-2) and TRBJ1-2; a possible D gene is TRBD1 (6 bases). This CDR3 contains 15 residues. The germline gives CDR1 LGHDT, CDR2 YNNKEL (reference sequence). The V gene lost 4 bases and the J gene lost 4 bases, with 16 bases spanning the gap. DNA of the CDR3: TGTGCCAGCAGCCCCAGCAGGGGAACTGCCTATGGCTACACCTTC. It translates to CASSPSRGTAYGYTF.

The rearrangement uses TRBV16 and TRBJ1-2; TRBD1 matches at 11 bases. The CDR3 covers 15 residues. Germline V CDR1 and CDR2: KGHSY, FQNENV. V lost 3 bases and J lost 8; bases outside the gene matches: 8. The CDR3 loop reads CASSHSGQGGGGYTF. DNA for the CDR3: TGTGCCAGCAGCCACTCGGGACAGGGGGGTGGAGGCTACACCTTC. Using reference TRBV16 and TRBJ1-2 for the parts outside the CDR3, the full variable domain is GEEVAQTPKHLVRGEGQKAKLYCAPIKGHSYVFWYQQVLKNEFKFLISFQNENVFDETGMPKERFSAKCLPNSPCSLEIQATKLEDSAVYFCASSHSGQGGGGYTFGSGTRLTVV.

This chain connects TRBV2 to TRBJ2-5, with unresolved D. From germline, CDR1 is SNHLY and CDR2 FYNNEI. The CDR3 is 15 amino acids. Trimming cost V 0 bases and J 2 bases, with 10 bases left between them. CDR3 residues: CASSEALMRQETQYF. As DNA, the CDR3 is TGTGCCAGCAGTGAAGCGCTTATGAGGCAAGAGACCCAGTACTTC.

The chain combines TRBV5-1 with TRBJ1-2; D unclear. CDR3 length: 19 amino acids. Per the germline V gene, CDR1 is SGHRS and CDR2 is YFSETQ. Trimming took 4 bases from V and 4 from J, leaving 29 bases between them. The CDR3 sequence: CASSPRAPARGSYFYGYTF. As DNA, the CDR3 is TGCGCCAGCAGCCCGCGAGCCCCCGCGCGGGGATCCTACTTCTATGGCTACACCTTC. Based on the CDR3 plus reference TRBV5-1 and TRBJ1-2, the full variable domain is KAGVTQTPRYLIKTRGQQVTLSCSPISGHRSVSWYQQTPGQGLQFLFEYFSETQRNKGNFPGRFSGRQFSNSRSEMNVSTLELGDSALYLCASSPRAPARGSYFYGYTFGSGTRLTVV.

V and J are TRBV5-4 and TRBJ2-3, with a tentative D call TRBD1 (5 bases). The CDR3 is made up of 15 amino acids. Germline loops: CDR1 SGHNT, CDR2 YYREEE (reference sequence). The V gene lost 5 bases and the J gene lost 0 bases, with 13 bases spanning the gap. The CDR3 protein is CASSYDRSSTDTQYF. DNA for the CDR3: TGTGCCAGCAGTTATGACAGAAGCAGCACAGATACGCAGTATTTT.

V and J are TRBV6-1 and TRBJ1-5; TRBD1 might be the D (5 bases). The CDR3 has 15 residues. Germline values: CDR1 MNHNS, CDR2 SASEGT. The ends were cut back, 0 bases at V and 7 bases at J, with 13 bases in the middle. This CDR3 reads CASSEAVGVGQPQHF. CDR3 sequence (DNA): TGTGCCAGCAGTGAAGCAGTAGGGGTCGGGCAGCCCCAGCATTTT.

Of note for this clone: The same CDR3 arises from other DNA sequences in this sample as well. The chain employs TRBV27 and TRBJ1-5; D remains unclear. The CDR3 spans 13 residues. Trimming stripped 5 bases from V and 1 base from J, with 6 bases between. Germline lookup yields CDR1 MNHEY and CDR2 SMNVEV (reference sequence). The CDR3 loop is CASSRGSNQPQHF. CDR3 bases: TGTGCCAGCAGTCGAGGGAGCAATCAGCCCCAGCATTTT.